A selection of T cell receptor beta chains follows, all from one sample in a study of cytomegalovirus exposure and HLA in healthy donors. Using immunoSEQ multiplex PCR, the repertoire was profiled, and TCRdb retains in-frame clones only, with some absent. The profile shows roughly 60,000 clones, 85% to 95% of them singletons. The sequencing sample was made of PBMCs. The receptors here all came from a young man in good health and CMV-seronegative. The CDR3 runs from the conserved cysteine through the conserved F or W. A D gene is named only where the DNA matches it firmly. Not all rows give a size; the values are once, few, many and, for expanded clones, a class.

TRBV7-9	18	TRBJ2-5	once	TRBD2	TGTGCCAGCAGCTTAGTCGGGGTAGCGGGAGGCGCTGAAGAGACCCAGTACTTC	CASSLVGVAGGAEETQYF
TRBV7-2	13	TRBJ2-1	NA	NA	TGTGCCAGCGGGTCGGGAGCAGGTAATGAGCAGTTCTTC	CASGSGAGNEQFF
TRBV9	12	TRBJ1-2	NA	NA	TGTGCCAGCAGCGTAGAAGAGAATGGCTACACCTTC	CASSVEENGYTF
TRBV4-2	16	TRBJ2-2	NA	NA	TGTGCCAGCAGCCAAGATTCGAAACAGAACACCGGGGAGCTGTTTTTT	CASSQDSKQNTGELFF
TRBV21-1	13	TRBJ2-7	NA	NA	TGTGCCAGCAGCAAAGTCTCGTTCTACGAGCAGTACTTC	CASSKVSFYEQYF
TRBV30	14	TRBJ2-3	NA	NA	TGTGGAACTAGCTCCGGCGGCAGCAAAGATACGCAGTATTTT	CGTSSGGSKDTQYF
TRBV5-1	18	TRBJ2-5	NA	TRBD2	TGCGCCAGCAGCCAAACCCCCCGTGGCGGGAGCGTATCAGAGACCCAGTACTTC	CASSQTPRGGSVSETQYF
TRBV19	14	TRBJ1-1	NA	NA	TGTGCCAGTAGTATAGAATGGACTCAGACTGAAGCTTTCTTT	CASSIEWTQTEAFF
TRBV5-4	15	TRBJ2-7	NA	NA	TGTGCCAGCAGCTTGGAGGGGCTAGCGAGCAACGAGCAGTACTTC	CASSLEGLASNEQYF
TRBV10-1	15	TRBJ2-7	NA	NA	TGCGCCAGCAGTGAGTTCCCGGGGAGCTCCTACGAGCAGTACTTC	CASSEFPGSSYEQYF
TRBV11-3	15	TRBJ1-4	NA	NA	TGTGCCAGCAGCTTAGGCGGGGGAGGTAATGAAAAACTGTTTTTT	CASSLGGGGNEKLFF
TRBV10-1	12	TRBJ2-7	few	NA	TGCGCCAGCAGTGAGTCGAAGTCATCCAGGTACTTC	CASSESKSSRYF
TRBV7-2	14	TRBJ2-1	NA	TRBD2	TGTGCCAGCAGCTTCCCGGGACTAGGCAATGAGCAGTTCTTC	CASSFPGLGNEQFF
TRBV19	15	TRBJ2-2	NA	TRBD2	TGTGCCAGTAGTGCCGGGACTACGAACACCGGGGAGCTGTTTTTT	CASSAGTTNTGELFF
TRBV9	14	TRBJ2-3	once	NA	TGTGCCAGCAGCGTATCTAGTTTCACAGATACGCAGTATTTT	CASSVSSFTDTQYF
TRBV5-5	15	TRBJ2-7	NA	TRBD1	TGTGCCAGCAGCCCCAACAGGGGTCCGACCTACGAGCAGTACTTC	CASSPNRGPTYEQYF
TRBV4-1	14	TRBJ2-7	NA	TRBD2	TGCGCCAGCAGCCCGGGACTAGCGGGAGTGGAGCAGTACTTC	CASSPGLAGVEQYF
TRBV5-1	14	TRBJ2-5	NA	NA	TGCGCCAGCAGCCCCCGACCCCTCGGGGAGACCCAGTACTTC	CASSPRPLGETQYF
TRBV6-1	15	TRBJ2-7	NA	NA	TGTGCCAGCAGTGAAGGAGCAGGACTTGCCTACGAGCAGTACTTC	CASSEGAGLAYEQYF
TRBV11-2	16	TRBJ2-1	NA	TRBD2	TGTGCCAGCAGCCCCATAGGGACTAGAGCCTTCCGGGAGCAGTTCTTC	CASSPIGTRAFREQFF
TRBV7-9	17	TRBJ2-5	NA	NA	TGTGCCAGCAGCCTCAGCGTTGTGACAGAAACAAAAGAGACCCAGTACTTC	CASSLSVVTETKETQYF
TRBV5-1	15	TRBJ1-2	once	TRBD1	TGCGCCAGCAGCTCTTTCGACAGGGGCACGGATGGCTACACCTTC	CASSSFDRGTDGYTF
TRBV25-1	14	TRBJ1-1	NA	NA	TGTGCCAGCAGTGAAATACATCTGAACACTGAAGCTTTCTTT	CASSEIHLNTEAFF
TRBV7-9	14	TRBJ1-5	NA	NA	TGTGCCAGCAGCCACCTGAACTCGGATCAGCCCCAGCATTTT	CASSHLNSDQPQHF
TRBV19	13	TRBJ1-2	NA	NA	TGTGCCAGTAGTACAACCACAGGGACTGGCTACACCTTC	CASSTTTGTGYTF
TRBV27	12	TRBJ2-1	NA	TRBD2	TGTGCCAGCAGTTCACTAGCGGGAGTACGGTTCTTC	CASSSLAGVRFF
TRBV4-2	15	TRBJ2-2	NA	NA	TGTGCCAGCAGCCAAGTTAGTAGCCCCACCGGGGAGCTGTTTTTT	CASSQVSSPTGELFF
TRBV4-3	18	TRBJ1-1	NA	NA	TGCGCCAGCAGCCACCCCCCGGGGGGGGCGGTGGGGTACACTGAAGCTTTCTTT	CASSHPPGGAVGYTEAFF
TRBV7-2	16	TRBJ2-2	few	NA	TGTGCCAGCAGCTTAGCTAGCGGATCTTTCACCGGGGAGCTGTTTTTT	CASSLASGSFTGELFF
TRBV7-2	15	TRBJ2-7	NA	NA	TGTGCCAGCAGCCCCGCCCGGGACTTTCCTTACGAGCAGTACTTC	CASSPARDFPYEQYF
TRBV28	15	TRBJ1-2	NA	TRBD1	TGTGCCAGCAGTTTTACACAGGGGGGGGTGAATGGCTACACCTTC	CASSFTQGGVNGYTF
TRBV6-5	15	TRBJ2-7	NA	TRBD2	TGTGCCAGCAGGCCGGGGACTAGCGGGCCCTACGAGCAGTACTTC	CASRPGTSGPYEQYF
TRBV2	14	TRBJ1-5	NA	NA	TGTGCCAGCAGTCAGGCCTATAGCAATCAGCCCCAGCATTTT	CASSQAYSNQPQHF
TRBV11-2	12	TRBJ2-7	NA	NA	TGTGCCAGCAGCCCCAACACCTACGAGCAGTACTTC	CASSPNTYEQYF
TRBV10-3	13	TRBJ1-1	NA	NA	TGTGCCATCAGTGATCCGGAGTACACTGAAGCTTTCTTT	CAISDPEYTEAFF
TRBV11-2	15	TRBJ2-1	NA	TRBD2	TGTGCCAGCAGCTTAGGGCTAGCGGGCTACAATGAGCAGTTCTTC	CASSLGLAGYNEQFF
TRBV27	13	TRBJ2-5	NA	TRBD1	TGTGCCAGCAGTCGACAGGGCCAAGAGACCCAGTACTTC	CASSRQGQETQYF
TRBV12-5	13	TRBJ2-5	NA	NA	TGTGCTAGTGGTGGAGAGACAGGAGAGACCCAGTACTTC	CASGGETGETQYF
TRBV6-5	15	TRBJ2-2	NA	TRBD2	TGTGCCAGCAGGTCCGGGACTAAGACCACCGGGGAGCTGTTTTTT	CASRSGTKTTGELFF
TRBV10-3	15	TRBJ2-7	once	TRBD1	TGTGCCATGAATTCCGACAGGGGTCTCCGAGGGGAGCAGTACTTC	CAMNSDRGLRGEQYF
TRBV11-2	13	TRBJ2-7	NA	NA	TGTGCCAGCAGCTTATCGGGAGTCTACGAGCAGTACTTC	CASSLSGVYEQYF
TRBV19	12	TRBJ1-1	once	NA	TGTGCCAGTAGTATGAACAGTATAGAAGCTTTCTTT	CASSMNSIEAFF
TRBV19	13	TRBJ2-4	NA	TRBD2	TGTGCCAGTAGTACCGGGACTAATGGCATTCAGTACTTC	CASSTGTNGIQYF
TRBV5-4	13	TRBJ2-7	NA	NA	TGTGCCAGCAGCTTGCACTCTAGCAACGAGCAGTACTTC	CASSLHSSNEQYF
TRBV7-9	19	TRBJ2-3	NA	TRBD2	TGTGCCAGCAGCCCCGATCACACCACGACTAGCGGGAGTACAGATACGCAGTATTTT	CASSPDHTTTSGSTDTQYF
TRBV2	15	TRBJ1-1	NA	NA	TGTGCCAGCCCTGCTCCGCAGGGGTTGAACACTGAAGCTTTCTTT	CASPAPQGLNTEAFF
TRBV6-4	15	TRBJ2-5	NA	TRBD2	TGTGCCAGCAGTGCTACTAGCGGGAGTCAAGAGACCCAGTACTTC	CASSATSGSQETQYF
TRBV6-5	14	TRBJ2-7	NA	TRBD1	TGTGCCAGCACGAAGGGACAGGGACCTTACGAGCAGTACTTC	CASTKGQGPYEQYF